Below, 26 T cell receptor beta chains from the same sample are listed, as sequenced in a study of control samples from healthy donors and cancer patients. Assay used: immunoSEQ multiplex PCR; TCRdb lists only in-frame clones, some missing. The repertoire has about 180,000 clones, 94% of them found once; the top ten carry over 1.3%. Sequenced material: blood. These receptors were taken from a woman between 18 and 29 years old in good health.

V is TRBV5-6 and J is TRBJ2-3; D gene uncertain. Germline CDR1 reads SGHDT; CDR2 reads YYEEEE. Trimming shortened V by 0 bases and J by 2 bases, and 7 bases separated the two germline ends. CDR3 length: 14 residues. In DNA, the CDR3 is TGTGCCAGCAGCTTGGGACCCTACACAGATACGCAGTATTTT. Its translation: CASSLGPYTDTQYF.

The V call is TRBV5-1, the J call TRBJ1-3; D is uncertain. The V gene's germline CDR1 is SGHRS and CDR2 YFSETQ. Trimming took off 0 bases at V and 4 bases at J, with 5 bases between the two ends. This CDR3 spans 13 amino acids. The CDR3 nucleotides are TGCGCCAGCAGCTTGGAACAAGGAAACACCATATATTTT. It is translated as CASSLEQGNTIYF.

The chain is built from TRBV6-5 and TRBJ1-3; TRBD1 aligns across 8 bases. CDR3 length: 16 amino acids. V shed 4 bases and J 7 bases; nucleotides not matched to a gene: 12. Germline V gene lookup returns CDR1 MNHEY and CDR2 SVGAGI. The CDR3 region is CASSSRTGSSRNTIYF. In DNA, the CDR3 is TGTGCCAGCAGTTCAAGGACAGGGAGCAGCCGGAACACCATATATTTT.

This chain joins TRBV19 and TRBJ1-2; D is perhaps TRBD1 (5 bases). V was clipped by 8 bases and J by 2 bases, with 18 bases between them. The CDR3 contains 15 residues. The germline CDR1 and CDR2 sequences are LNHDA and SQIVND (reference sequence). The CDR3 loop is CASQGAGLVNYGYTF. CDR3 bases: TGTGCCAGTCAGGGAGCTGGTCTAGTCAACTATGGCTACACCTTC. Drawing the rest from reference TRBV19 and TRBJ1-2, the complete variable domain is DGGITQSPKYLFRKEGQNVTLSCEQNLNHDAMYWYRQDPGQGLRLIYYSQIVNDFQKGDIAEGYSVSREKKESFPLTVTSAQKNPTAFYLCASQGAGLVNYGYTFGSGTRLTVV.

Here the CDR3 DNA reads TGTGCCAGCAGTTTTCCAGGCATGAACACTGAAGCTTTCTTT. Its translation is CASSFPGMNTEAFF. The chain couples TRBV28 to TRBJ1-1; unclear D gene. The V end lost 3 bases, the J end lost 0 bases, and 8 bases lay between the germline ends. The length of the CDR3 is 14 residues. Germline CDR1 MDHEN, CDR2 SYDVKM.

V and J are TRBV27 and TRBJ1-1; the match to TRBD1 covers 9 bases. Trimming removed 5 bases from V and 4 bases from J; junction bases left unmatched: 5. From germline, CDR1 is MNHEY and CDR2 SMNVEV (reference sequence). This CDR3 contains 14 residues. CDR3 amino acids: CASSRTGEVTEAFF. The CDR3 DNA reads TGTGCCAGCAGTAGGACAGGGGAAGTCACTGAAGCTTTCTTT.

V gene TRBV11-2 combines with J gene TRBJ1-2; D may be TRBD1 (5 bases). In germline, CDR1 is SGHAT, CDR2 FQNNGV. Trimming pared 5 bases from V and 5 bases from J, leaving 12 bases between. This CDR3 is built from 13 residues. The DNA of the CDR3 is TGTGCCAGCAGCACCGTGACAGCTTATGGCTACACCTTC. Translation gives CASSTVTAYGYTF. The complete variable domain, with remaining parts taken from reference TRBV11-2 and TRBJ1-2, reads EAGVAQSPRYKIIEKRQSVAFWCNPISGHATLYWYQQILGQGPKLLIQFQNNGVVDDSQLPKDRFSAERLKGVDSTLKIQPAKLEDSAVYLCASSTVTAYGYTFGSGTRLTVV.

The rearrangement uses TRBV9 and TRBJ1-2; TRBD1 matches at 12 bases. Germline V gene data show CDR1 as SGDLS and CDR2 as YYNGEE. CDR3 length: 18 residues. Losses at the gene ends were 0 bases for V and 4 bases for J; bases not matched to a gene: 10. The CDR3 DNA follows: TGTGCCAGCAGCGTAGACACCGGGACAGGGGGCGGTCGCTATGGCTACACCTTC. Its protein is CASSVDTGTGGGRYGYTF.

The CDR3 nucleotides read TGTGCCAGCATCAATCAGGGGGAGGGGGCTGGTATTGGAGGCTACACCTTC. Translated: CASINQGEGAGIGGYTF. This rearrangement joins TRBV7-2 to TRBJ1-2; 7 positions agree with TRBD1. The V and J ends lost 7 bases and 8 bases, in that order; junction bases with no gene match: 22. CDR1 and CDR2 from the germline V gene are SGHTA and FQGNSA. This CDR3 spans 17 amino acids.

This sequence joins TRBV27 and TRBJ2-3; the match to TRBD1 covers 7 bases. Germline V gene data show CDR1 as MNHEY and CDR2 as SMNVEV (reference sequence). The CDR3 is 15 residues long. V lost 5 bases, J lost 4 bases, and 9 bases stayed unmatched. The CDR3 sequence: CASSPVRTGADTQYF. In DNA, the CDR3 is TGTGCCAGCAGTCCCGTGAGAACAGGGGCAGATACGCAGTATTTT.

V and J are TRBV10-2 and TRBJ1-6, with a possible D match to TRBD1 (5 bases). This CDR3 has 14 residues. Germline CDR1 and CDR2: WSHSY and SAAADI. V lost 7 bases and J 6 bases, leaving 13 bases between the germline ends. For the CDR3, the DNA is TGCGCCAGCAAGGGTCAGGGTCCTAATTCACCCCTCCACTTT. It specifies CASKGQGPNSPLHF.

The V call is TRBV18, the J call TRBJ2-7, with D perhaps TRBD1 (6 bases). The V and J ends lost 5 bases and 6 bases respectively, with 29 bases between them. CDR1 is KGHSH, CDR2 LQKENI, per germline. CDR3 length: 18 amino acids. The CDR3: CASSAPGHRSAQGVEQYF. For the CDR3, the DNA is TGTGCCAGCTCAGCGCCGGGACATAGGTCAGCGCAGGGCGTCGAGCAGTACTTC.

CDR3: CASSETYTYEQYF. The CDR3 DNA is TGTGCCAGCAGCGAGACTTATACCTACGAGCAGTACTTC. V usage is TRBV7-2 and J usage is TRBJ2-7; D not certain. In germline, CDR1 is SGHTA, CDR2 FQGNSA. The CDR3 is 13 residues long. V was clipped by 5 bases and J by 2 bases, with 10 bases between them.

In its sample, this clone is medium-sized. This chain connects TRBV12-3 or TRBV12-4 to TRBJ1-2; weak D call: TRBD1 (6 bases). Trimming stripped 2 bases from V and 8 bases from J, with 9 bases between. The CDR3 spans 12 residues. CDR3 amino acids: CASSLQDRGYTF. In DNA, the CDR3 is TGTGCCAGCAGTTTACAGGACAGAGGCTACACCTTC.

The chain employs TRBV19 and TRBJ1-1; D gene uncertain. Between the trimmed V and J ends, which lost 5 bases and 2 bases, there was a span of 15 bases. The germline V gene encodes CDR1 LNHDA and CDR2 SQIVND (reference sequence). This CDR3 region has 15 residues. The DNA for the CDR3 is TGTGCCAGTAGTTCCACGTGGTACTTCAACACTGAAGCTTTCTTT. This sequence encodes CASSSTWYFNTEAFF.

CDR3 DNA: TGTGCCAGCAGCTTGCGCTCCGGGACTAGCGGGGAGACCCAGTACTTC. Amino acid sequence: CASSLRSGTSGETQYF. The chain joins TRBV7-9 to TRBJ2-5, with 12 bases that match TRBD2. Looked up from germline, CDR1 is SEHNR and CDR2 is FQNEAQ (reference sequence). The CDR3 is 16 amino acids. V trimming: 3 bases; J trimming: 5 bases; junction bases outside the gene matches: 7.

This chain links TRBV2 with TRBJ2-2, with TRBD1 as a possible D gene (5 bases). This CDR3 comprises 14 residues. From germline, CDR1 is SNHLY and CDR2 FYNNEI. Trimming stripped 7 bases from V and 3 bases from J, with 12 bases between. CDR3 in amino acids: CASKGARDTGELFF. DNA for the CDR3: TGTGCCAGCAAAGGGGCTAGGGACACCGGGGAGCTGTTTTTT.

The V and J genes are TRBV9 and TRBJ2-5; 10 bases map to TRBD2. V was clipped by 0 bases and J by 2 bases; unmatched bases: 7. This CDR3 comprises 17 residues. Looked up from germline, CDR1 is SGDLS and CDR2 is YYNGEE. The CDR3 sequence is CASSVGMTSGLQETQYF. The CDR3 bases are TGTGCCAGCAGCGTAGGGATGACTAGCGGGTTGCAAGAGACCCAGTACTTC.

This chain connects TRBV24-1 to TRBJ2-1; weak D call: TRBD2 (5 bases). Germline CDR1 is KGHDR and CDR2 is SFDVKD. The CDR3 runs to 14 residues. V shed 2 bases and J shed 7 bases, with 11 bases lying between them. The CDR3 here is CATSDSLGRNEQFF. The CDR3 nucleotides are TGTGCCACCAGTGATTCTTTAGGGAGAAATGAGCAGTTCTTC.

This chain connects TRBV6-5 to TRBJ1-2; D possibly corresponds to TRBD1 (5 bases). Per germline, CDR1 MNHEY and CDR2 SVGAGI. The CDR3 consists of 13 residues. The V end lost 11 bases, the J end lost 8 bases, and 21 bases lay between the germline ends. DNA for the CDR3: TGTGCCGGAAGGGGAAGAGAGGACGGCGGCTACACCTTC. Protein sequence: CAGRGREDGGYTF.

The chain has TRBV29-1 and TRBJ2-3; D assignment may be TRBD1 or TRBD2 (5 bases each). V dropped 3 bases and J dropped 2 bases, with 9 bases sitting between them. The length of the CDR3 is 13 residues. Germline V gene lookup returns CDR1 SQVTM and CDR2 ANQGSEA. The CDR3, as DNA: TGCAGCGTTGACCAGGGACCCACAGATACGCAGTATTTT. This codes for CSVDQGPTDTQYF.

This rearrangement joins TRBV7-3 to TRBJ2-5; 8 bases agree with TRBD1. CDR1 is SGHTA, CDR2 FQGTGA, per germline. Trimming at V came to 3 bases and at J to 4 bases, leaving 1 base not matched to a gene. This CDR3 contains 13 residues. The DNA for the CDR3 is TGTGCCAGCAGCTTCAGGGGGCGAGAGACCCAGTACTTC. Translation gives CASSFRGRETQYF.

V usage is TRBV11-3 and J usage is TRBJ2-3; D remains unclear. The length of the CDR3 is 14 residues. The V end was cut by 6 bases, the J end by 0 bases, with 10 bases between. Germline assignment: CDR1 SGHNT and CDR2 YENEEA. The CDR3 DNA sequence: TGTGCCAGCAGTTCCCTCCAGAGCACAGATACGCAGTATTTT. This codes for CASSSLQSTDTQYF.

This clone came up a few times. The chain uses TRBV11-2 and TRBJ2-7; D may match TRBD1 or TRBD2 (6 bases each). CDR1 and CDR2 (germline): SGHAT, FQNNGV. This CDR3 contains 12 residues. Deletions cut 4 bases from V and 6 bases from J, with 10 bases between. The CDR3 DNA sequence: TGTGCCAGCAGCTCTGGAGGGGGCGAGCAGTACTTC. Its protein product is CASSSGGGEQYF.

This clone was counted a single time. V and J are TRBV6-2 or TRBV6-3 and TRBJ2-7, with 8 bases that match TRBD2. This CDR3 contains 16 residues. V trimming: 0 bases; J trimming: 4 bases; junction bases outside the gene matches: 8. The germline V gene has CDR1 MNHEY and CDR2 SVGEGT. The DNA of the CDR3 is TGTGCCAGCAGTTACTCCACGGGACTAGTGGCGTACGAGCAGTACTTC. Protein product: CASSYSTGLVAYEQYF.

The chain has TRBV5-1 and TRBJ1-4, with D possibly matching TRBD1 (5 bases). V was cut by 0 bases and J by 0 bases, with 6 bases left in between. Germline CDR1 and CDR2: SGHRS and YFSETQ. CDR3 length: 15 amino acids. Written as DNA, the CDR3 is TGCGCCAGCAGCTTGGGGGGGACAACTAATGAAAAACTGTTTTTT. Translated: CASSLGGTTNEKLFF.